This T cell receptor (beta chain) was captured by sequencing in a study of blood T cell repertoires in COVID-19. For the study at large: T cells, B-cell-depleted T cells, or PBMCs supplied cDNA or gDNA.

Original data processing: Cell counts per sample came from amplifying reference gene primers. Using immunoSEQ multiplex PCR, the repertoire was profiled, and TCRdb retains in-frame clones only, with some absent. For V, J and clone size, that table is used; D and trimming come from the DNA. The sample includes about 260,000 clones, about 90% of them seen just once. Participants were aged about 18 to 95 years, lived in some 23 US areas, and enrolled virtually. Cohorts were assigned according to the clinical history that participants reported. Germline assignment: CDR1 SNHLY and CDR2 FYNNEI. The CDR3 has 14 residues. V trimming: 8 bases; J trimming: 9 bases; junction bases outside the gene matches: 8.

The chain employs TRBV2 and TRBJ2-2; 11 positions agree with TRBD2. Sequencing was carried out using PBMCs or T cells enriched from blood (not recorded which). This clonotype was sampled from a man in his forties or fifties who had been exposed to COVID-19. The CDR3 protein is CASLGTSGGRELFF. As DNA, the CDR3 is TGTGCCAGCCTTGGGACTAGCGGAGGCCGGGAGCTGTTTTTT.